The clone carrying this TCR beta chain came up once. The data are from a study of cytomegalovirus exposure and HLA in healthy donors. V shed 3 bases and J shed 5 bases, with 14 bases lying between them. CDR1 and CDR2 from the germline V gene are SGHTS and YDEGEE. The CDR3 totals 14 residues. Primers included in the PCR were 60 Vbeta and 13 Jbeta primers. Assay used: immunoSEQ multiplex PCR; TCRdb lists only in-frame clones, some missing. The sample consists of some 120,000 clones, around 70% of them appearing once. Sequenced material: PBMCs. This sequence was found in a man between 25 and 39 years old in good health and CMV-seronegative. The chain employs TRBV5-8 and TRBJ2-5; D not certain. The DNA of the CDR3 is TGTGCCAGCAGCTCATCCGCGGTGTTGGAGACCCAGTACTTC. Protein product: CASSSSAVLETQYF. Combining the CDR3 with reference TRBV5-8 and TRBJ2-5 gives the whole variable domain EAGVTQSPTHLIKTRGQQATLRCSPISGHTSVYWYQQALGLGLQFLLWYDEGEERNRGNFPPRFSGRQFPNYSSELNVNALELEDSALYLCASSSSAVLETQYFGPGTRLLVL.